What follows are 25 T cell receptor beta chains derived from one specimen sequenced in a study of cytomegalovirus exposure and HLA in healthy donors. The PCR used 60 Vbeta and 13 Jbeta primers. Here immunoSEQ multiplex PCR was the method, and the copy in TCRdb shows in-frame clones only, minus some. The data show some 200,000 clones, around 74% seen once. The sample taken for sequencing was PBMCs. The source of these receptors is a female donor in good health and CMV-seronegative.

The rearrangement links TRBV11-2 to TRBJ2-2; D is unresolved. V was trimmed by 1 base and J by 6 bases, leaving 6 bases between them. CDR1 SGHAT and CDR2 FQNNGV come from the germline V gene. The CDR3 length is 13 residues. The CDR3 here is CASSLGVAGELFF. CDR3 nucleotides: TGTGCCAGCAGCTTAGGAGTGGCCGGGGAGCTGTTTTTT.

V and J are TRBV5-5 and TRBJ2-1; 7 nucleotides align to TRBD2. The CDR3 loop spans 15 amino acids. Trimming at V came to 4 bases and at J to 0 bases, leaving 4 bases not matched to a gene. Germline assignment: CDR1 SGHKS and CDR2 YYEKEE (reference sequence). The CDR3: CASSLAVSSYNEQFF. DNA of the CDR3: TGTGCCAGCAGCCTAGCGGTTAGCTCCTACAATGAGCAGTTCTTC.

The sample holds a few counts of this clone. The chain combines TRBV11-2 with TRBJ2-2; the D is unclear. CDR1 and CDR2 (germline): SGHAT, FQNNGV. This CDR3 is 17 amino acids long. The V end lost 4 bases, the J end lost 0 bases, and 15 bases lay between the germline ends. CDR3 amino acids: CASSSLIGLANTGELFF. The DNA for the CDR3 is TGTGCCAGCAGCTCCCTAATCGGTTTAGCGAACACCGGGGAGCTGTTTTTT.

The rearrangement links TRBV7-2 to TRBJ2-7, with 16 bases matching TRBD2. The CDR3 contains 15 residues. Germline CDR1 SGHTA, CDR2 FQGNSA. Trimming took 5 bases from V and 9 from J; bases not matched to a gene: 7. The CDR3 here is CASSIGTSGGAGQYF. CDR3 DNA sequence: TGTGCCAGCAGCATAGGGACTAGCGGGGGGGCCGGGCAGTACTTC. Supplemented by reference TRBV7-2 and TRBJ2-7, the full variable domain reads GAGVSQSPSNKVTEKGKDVELRCDPISGHTALYWYRQSLGQGLEFLIYFQGNSAPDKSGLPSDRFSAERTGGSVSTLTIQRTQQEDSAVYLCASSIGTSGGAGQYFGPGTRLTVT.

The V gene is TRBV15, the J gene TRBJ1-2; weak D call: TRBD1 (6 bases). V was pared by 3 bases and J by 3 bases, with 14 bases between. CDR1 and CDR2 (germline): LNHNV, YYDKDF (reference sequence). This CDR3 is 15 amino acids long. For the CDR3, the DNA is TGTGCCACCAGCAGTCCGGACAGAGCTCACTATGGCTACACCTTC. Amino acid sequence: CATSSPDRAHYGYTF.

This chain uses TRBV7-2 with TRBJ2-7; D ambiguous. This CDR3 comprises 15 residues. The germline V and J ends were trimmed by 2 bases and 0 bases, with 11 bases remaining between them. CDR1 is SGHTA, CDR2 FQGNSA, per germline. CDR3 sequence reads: CASSLQALSSYEQYF. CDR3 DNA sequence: TGTGCCAGCAGCTTACAAGCGCTGAGCTCCTACGAGCAGTACTTC.

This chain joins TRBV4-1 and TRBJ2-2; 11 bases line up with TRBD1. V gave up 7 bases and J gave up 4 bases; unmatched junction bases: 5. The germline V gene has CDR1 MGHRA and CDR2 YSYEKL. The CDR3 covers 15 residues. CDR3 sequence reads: CASTGQGAPTGELFF. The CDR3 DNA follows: TGCGCCAGCACCGGACAGGGGGCCCCCACCGGGGAGCTGTTTTTT.

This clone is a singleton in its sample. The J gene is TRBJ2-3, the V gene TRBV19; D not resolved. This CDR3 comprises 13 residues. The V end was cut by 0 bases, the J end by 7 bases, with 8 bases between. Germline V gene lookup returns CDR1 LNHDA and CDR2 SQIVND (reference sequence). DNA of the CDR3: TGTGCCAGTAGTATAGAGGCAGGTTATACGCAGTATTTT. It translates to CASSIEAGYTQYF.

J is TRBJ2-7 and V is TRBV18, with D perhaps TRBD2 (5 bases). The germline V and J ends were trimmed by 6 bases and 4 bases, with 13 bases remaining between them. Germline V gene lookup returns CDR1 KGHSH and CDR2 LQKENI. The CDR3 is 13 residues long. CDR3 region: CASSSGKMYEQYF. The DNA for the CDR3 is TGTGCCAGCTCTTCGGGGAAGATGTACGAGCAGTACTTC. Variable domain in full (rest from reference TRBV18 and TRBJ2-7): NAGVMQNPRHLVRRRGQEARLRCSPMKGHSHVYWYRQLPEEGLKFMVYLQKENIIDESGMPKERFSAEFPKEGPSILRIQQVVRGDSAAYFCASSSGKMYEQYFGPGTRLTVT.

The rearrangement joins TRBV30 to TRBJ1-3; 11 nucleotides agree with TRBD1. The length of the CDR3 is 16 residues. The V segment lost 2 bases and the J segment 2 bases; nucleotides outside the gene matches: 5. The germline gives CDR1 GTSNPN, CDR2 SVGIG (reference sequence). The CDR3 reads CAWSRPGQGAGNTIYF. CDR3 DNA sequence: TGTGCCTGGAGTAGACCGGGACAGGGGGCTGGAAACACCATATATTTT.

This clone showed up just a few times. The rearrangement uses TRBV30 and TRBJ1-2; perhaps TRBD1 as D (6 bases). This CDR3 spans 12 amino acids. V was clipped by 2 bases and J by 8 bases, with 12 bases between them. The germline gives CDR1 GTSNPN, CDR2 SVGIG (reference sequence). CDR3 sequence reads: CAWSSGVGGYTF. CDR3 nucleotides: TGTGCCTGGAGTTCAGGGGTTGGCGGCTACACCTTC.

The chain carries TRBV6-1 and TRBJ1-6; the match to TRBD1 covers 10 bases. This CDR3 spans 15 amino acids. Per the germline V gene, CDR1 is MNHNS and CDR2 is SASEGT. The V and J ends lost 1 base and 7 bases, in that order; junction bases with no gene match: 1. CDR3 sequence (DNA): TGTGCCAGCAGTGAAGGGACAGGGGGGAATTCACCCCTCCACTTT. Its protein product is CASSEGTGGNSPLHF.

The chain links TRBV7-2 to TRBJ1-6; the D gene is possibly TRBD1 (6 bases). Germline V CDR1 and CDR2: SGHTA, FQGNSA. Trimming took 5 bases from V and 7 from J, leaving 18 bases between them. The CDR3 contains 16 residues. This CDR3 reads CASSPYGQLGNSPLHF. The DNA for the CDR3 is TGTGCCAGCAGCCCCTACGGACAGCTAGGGAATTCACCCCTCCACTTT.

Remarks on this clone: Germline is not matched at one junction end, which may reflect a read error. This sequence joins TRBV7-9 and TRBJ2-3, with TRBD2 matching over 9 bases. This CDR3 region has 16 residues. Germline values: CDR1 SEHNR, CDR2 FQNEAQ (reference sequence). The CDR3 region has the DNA TGTTCCAGCAGCTTAGCACTAGCGGGTCGCACAGATACGCAGTATTTT. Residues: CSSSLALAGRTDTQYF.

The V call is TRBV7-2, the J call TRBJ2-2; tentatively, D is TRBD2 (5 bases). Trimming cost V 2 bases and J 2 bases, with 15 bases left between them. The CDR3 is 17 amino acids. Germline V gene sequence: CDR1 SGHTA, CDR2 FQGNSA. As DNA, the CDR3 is TGTGCCAGCAGCTTATCATCAGTCGGGATAAACACCGGGGAGCTGTTTTTT. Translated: CASSLSSVGINTGELFF.

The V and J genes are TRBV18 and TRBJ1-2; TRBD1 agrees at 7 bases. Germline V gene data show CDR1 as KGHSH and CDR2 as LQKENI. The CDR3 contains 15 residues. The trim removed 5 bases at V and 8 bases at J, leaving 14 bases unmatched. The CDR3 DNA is TGTGCCAGCTCATGGTCCCGGGACAGTTATGAGGGCTACACCTTC. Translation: CASSWSRDSYEGYTF. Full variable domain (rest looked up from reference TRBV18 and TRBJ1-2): NAGVMQNPRHLVRRRGQEARLRCSPMKGHSHVYWYRQLPEEGLKFMVYLQKENIIDESGMPKERFSAEFPKEGPSILRIQQVVRGDSAAYFCASSWSRDSYEGYTFGSGTRLTVV.

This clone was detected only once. The CDR3 here is CASSLARLAGGPGDTQYF. The CDR3 coding sequence is TGTGCCAGCAGCTTAGCGCGTCTAGCGGGGGGGCCTGGAGATACGCAGTATTTT. This chain connects TRBV7-2 to TRBJ2-3; TRBD2 matches at 12 bases. Losses at the gene ends were 0 bases for V and 5 bases for J; bases not matched to a gene: 9. This CDR3 comprises 18 residues. The germline gives CDR1 SGHTA, CDR2 FQGNSA.

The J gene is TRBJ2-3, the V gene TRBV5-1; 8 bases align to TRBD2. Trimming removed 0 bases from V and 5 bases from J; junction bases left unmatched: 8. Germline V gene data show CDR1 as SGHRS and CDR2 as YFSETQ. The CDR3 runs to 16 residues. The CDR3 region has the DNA TGCGCCAGCAGCTTGGAGTTCGGGGGGGCAATAGATACGCAGTATTTT. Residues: CASSLEFGGAIDTQYF.

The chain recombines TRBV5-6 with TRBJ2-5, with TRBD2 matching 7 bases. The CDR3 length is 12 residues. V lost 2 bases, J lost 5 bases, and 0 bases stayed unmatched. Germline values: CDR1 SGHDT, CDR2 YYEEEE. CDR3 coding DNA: TGTGCCAGCAGCTTCGGGGGGGAGACCCAGTACTTC. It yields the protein CASSFGGETQYF.

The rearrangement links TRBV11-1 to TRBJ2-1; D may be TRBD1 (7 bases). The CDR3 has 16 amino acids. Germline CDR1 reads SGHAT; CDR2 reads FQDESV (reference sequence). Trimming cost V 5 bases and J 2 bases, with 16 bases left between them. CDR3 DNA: TGTGCCAGCAGCCCGAAGCAGGGGGGCACCTACAATGAGCAGTTCTTC. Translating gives CASSPKQGGTYNEQFF.

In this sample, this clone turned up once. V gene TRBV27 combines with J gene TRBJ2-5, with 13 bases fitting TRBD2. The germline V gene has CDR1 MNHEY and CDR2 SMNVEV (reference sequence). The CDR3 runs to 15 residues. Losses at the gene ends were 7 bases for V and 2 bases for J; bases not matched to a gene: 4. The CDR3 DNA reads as TGTGCCAGCACACTAGCGGGAGGGCCGCAAGAGACCCAGTACTTC. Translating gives CASTLAGGPQETQYF.

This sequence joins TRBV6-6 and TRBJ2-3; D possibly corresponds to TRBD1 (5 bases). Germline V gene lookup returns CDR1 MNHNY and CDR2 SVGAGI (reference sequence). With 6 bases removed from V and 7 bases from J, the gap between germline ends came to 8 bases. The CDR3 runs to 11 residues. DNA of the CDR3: TGTGCCAGCAGCCAGGGAAATACGCAGTATTTT. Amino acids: CASSQGNTQYF.

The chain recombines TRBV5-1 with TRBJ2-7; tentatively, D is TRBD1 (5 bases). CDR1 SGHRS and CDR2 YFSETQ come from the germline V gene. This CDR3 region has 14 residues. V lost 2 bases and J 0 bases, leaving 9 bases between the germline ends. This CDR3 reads CASSLRGTSYEQYF. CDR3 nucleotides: TGCGCCAGCAGCTTAAGGGGAACCTCCTACGAGCAGTACTTC.

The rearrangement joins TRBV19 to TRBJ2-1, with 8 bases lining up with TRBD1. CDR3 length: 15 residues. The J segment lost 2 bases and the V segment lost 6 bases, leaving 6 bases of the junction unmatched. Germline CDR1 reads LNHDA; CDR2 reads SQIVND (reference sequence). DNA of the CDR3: TGTGCCAGTAGGGACAGGGTGGGGCCCTACAATGAGCAGTTCTTC. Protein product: CASRDRVGPYNEQFF.

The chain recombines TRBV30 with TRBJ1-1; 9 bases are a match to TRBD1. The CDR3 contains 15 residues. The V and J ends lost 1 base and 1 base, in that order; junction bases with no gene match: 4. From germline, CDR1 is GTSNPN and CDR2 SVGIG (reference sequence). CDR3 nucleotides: TGTGCCTGGAGTGCTGGGACAGGGTGGAACACTGAAGCTTTCTTT. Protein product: CAWSAGTGWNTEAFF.